These 10 T cell receptor beta chains were all obtained from the same sample, sequenced in a study of shared clonotypes between healthy human individuals (dated by TCRdb to the early 2020s). Library construction relied on the immunoSEQ multiplex PCR assay. TCRdb's version of the immuneACCESS table is confined to in-frame rearrangements and falls short of the full clone set. An unresolved V gene accounts for under half of the shortfall where checked; the remainder is of unknown origin. The sample includes about 2.3 million clones, with approximately 93% observed a single time. The ten largest make up roughly 0.36% of the sample. The sample comprised naive CD4+ T cells from PBMCs. What this sample's cell subset or site label stands for: CD45RA+ positively selected. The receptors stem from a man aged 18 to 35 in good health. Some clones in this sample may be carry-over from other donors' samples.

This chain links TRBV11-2 with TRBJ2-1, with 10 bases fitting TRBD2. CDR3 length: 16 residues. The germline gives CDR1 SGHAT, CDR2 FQNNGV. Trimming removed 0 bases from V and 9 bases from J; junction bases left unmatched: 8. The DNA of the CDR3 is TGTGCCAGCAGCTTAGACCCGTCTAGCGGGAGACGTGAGCAGTTCTTC. Translated: CASSLDPSSGRREQFF.

This clone was counted between two and nine times. Within the sample, other DNA sequences also encode this same CDR3. The rearrangement joins TRBV29-1 to TRBJ1-1; D is unresolved. The V and J ends lost 4 bases and 1 base respectively, with 4 bases between them. The V gene's germline CDR1 is SQVTM and CDR2 ANQGSEA. The CDR3 is 11 amino acids. CDR3 protein: CSVARNTEAFF. In DNA form, the CDR3 reads TGCAGCGTTGCCAGGAACACTGAAGCTTTCTTT.

This clone showed up just once. J is TRBJ2-1 and V is TRBV9, with D hard to call. Germline assignment: CDR1 SGDLS and CDR2 YYNGEE. The CDR3 is 14 residues long. The V end lost 0 bases, the J end lost 2 bases, and 6 bases lay between the germline ends. The CDR3 DNA follows: TGTGCCAGCAGCGTAGTTTCGGCCTACAATGAGCAGTTCTTC. It yields the protein CASSVVSAYNEQFF.

A remark on this clone: The same CDR3 is also encoded by other DNA sequences in this sample. V gene TRBV29-1 combines with J gene TRBJ1-2, with D uncertain. The CDR3 is made up of 11 amino acids. Deletions cut 4 bases from V and 2 bases from J, with 5 bases between. Germline assignment: CDR1 SQVTM and CDR2 ANQGSEA. The CDR3 loop reads CSVGVNYGYTF. CDR3 coding DNA: TGCAGCGTTGGGGTCAACTATGGCTACACCTTC.

The DNA for the CDR3 is TGTGCCAGCAGCTTGGGAGCTAGGCGGACTAGCACAGATACGCAGTATTTT. Translated: CASSLGARRTSTDTQYF. The genes are TRBV5-4 and TRBJ2-3, with D possibly matching TRBD2 (5 bases). This CDR3 region has 17 residues. V lost 0 bases to trimming and J lost 0 bases, with 14 bases between them. CDR1 and CDR2 from the germline V gene are SGHNT and YYREEE (reference sequence).

The chain joins TRBV7-7 to TRBJ1-3; D unresolved. Germline V gene lookup returns CDR1 SSHAT and CDR2 FNYEAQ (reference sequence). CDR3 length equals 14 residues. Trimming took 3 bases from V and 0 from J, leaving 6 bases between them. The CDR3 protein is CASSLEASGNTIYF. The CDR3 region has the DNA TGTGCCAGCAGCTTGGAAGCCTCTGGAAACACCATATATTTT.

The J gene is TRBJ1-4, the V gene TRBV4-2, with D possibly TRBD1 on 5 matching bases. The CDR3 runs to 13 residues. Germline V CDR1 and CDR2: LGHNA, YNFKEQ. The V and J ends lost 1 base and 7 bases respectively, with 7 bases between them. The CDR3 DNA reads as TGTGCCAGCAGCCAAGCCAGGGCTGAAAAACTGTTTTTT. It is translated as CASSQARAEKLFF.

The chain joins TRBV28 to TRBJ2-7, with 9 bases identical to TRBD2. This CDR3 has 13 amino acids. V shed 6 bases and J 4 bases; nucleotides not matched to a gene: 4. CDR1 is MDHEN, CDR2 SYDVKM, per germline. CDR3 nucleotide sequence: TGTGCCAGCAGCCTCAGCGGGAGGTACGAGCAGTACTTC. Translation: CASSLSGRYEQYF. Complete variable domain (other parts from reference TRBV28 and TRBJ2-7): DVKVTQSSRYLVKRTGEKVFLECVQDMDHENMFWYRQDPGLGLRLIYFSYDVKMKEKGDIPEGYSVSREKKERFSLILESASTNQTSMYLCASSLSGRYEQYFGPGTRLTVT.

The chain is built from TRBV10-3 and TRBJ2-5; 8 bases fit TRBD1. Germline CDR1 reads ENHRY; CDR2 reads SYGVKD. The junction had 10 bases not matched to a gene; V was cut back by 11 bases and J by 5 bases. CDR3 length equals 13 residues. The CDR3 loop is CAAQGAFLETQYF. CDR3 sequence (DNA): TGTGCCGCGCAGGGGGCTTTCCTCGAGACCCAGTACTTC.

This chain uses TRBV10-3 with TRBJ1-1; 10 bases are shared with TRBD1. Trimming at V came to 6 bases and at J to 6 bases, leaving 10 bases not matched to a gene. This CDR3 has 15 amino acids. CDR1 and CDR2 from the germline V gene are ENHRY and SYGVKD. The CDR3 reads CAISFLGQGTAEAFF. Here the CDR3 DNA reads TGTGCCATCAGCTTCCTGGGACAGGGGACGGCTGAAGCTTTCTTT.